This TCR beta chain was recorded in a study of blood T cell repertoires in COVID-19. Study-wide context: Italy, Spain and the United States were the sources of the convalescent and acute COVID-19 samples. Sample material is recorded as cDNA or gDNA derived from T cells, B-cell-depleted T cells, or PBMCs.

The authors' processing: Amplification with reference gene primers provided the estimates of nucleated cell counts. Profiling relied on immunoSEQ multiplex PCR, and the TCRdb table lists in-frame clones only, not all of them. That table supplies the V and J calls and clone size; D and trimming were determined from the DNA. The table has nearly 80,000 clones, 80% to 85% seen once. Germline values: CDR1 KGHSH, CDR2 LQKENI. The CDR3 runs to 14 residues. The V and J ends lost 3 bases and 7 bases respectively, with 10 bases between them. The V gene is TRBV18, the J gene TRBJ1-6; no definite D call. The receptor's source is a man aged 50-60 years with acute or convalescent COVID-19. The sequencing input was peripheral blood. The CDR3 loop reads CASSPDGENSPLHF. DNA for the CDR3: TGTGCCAGCTCACCTGACGGAGAGAATTCACCCCTCCACTTT.